A selection of T cell receptor beta chains follows, all from one sample in a study of cytomegalovirus exposure and HLA in healthy donors. Using immunoSEQ multiplex PCR, the repertoire was profiled, and TCRdb retains in-frame clones only, with some absent. Among 100,000 or so clones listed, less than 65% were seen once. The sample consisted of PBMCs. These receptors originate from a woman aged 25-40 years in good health and CMV-seropositive. CDR3s leave out the opening cysteine and the closing phenylalanine or tryptophan. Fields, in order: J gene, V gene, D gene, CDR3 protein. D genes are given only for firm matches.

J: TRBJ1-2; V: TRBV5-1; D: TRBD1; CDR3: ASSAGTGHAYGYT
J: TRBJ1-1; V: TRBV11-2; D: NA; CDR3: ASSIQPSGNTEAF
J: TRBJ1-6; V: TRBV6-5; D: NA; CDR3: ASSYTGENSPLH
J: TRBJ1-5; V: TRBV9; D: NA; CDR3: ASSVRDQPQH
J: TRBJ2-3; V: TRBV13; D: NA; CDR3: ASSRRDTTDTQY
J: TRBJ2-1; V: TRBV27; D: TRBD2; CDR3: ASSASGYNEQF
J: TRBJ1-1; V: TRBV29-1; D: NA; CDR3: SVPTGTTEAF
J: TRBJ2-7; V: TRBV14; D: NA; CDR3: ASSQDLILATNRNEQY
J: TRBJ1-6; V: TRBV7-9; D: TRBD1; CDR3: ASSLGTGTGVSPLH
J: TRBJ2-1; V: TRBV4-1; D: TRBD2; CDR3: ASSQARTSGGRSYNEQF
J: TRBJ1-5; V: TRBV29-1; D: NA; CDR3: SALIQGGSQPQH
J: TRBJ2-3; V: TRBV10-3; D: TRBD1; CDR3: AISPTGQGERADTQY
J: TRBJ1-1; V: TRBV9; D: NA; CDR3: ASSPYTGSTEAF
J: TRBJ2-1; V: TRBV7-9; D: NA; CDR3: ASRRDRGADEQF
J: TRBJ1-2; V: TRBV4-2; D: NA; CDR3: ASRAAGGTGSNYGYT
J: TRBJ1-4; V: TRBV7-2; D: TRBD1; CDR3: ASSFLGQGGVTNEKLF
J: TRBJ2-6; V: TRBV2; D: NA; CDR3: ASSAGDNFQT
J: TRBJ2-2; V: TRBV6-6; D: NA; CDR3: ASSSFRANTGELF
J: TRBJ1-2; V: TRBV6-1; D: NA; CDR3: ASNGYGYT
J: TRBJ2-6; V: TRBV7-6; D: NA; CDR3: ASSLGGSGANVLT
J: TRBJ1-2; V: TRBV4-3; D: NA; CDR3: ASRTEGLYGYP
J: TRBJ1-2; V: TRBV5-6; D: TRBD1; CDR3: ASRPRQGAGYGYT
J: TRBJ1-2; V: TRBV5-6; D: TRBD1; CDR3: ASSVHQGASGYT
J: TRBJ2-7; V: TRBV2; D: NA; CDR3: ASSGITGWSSYEQY
J: TRBJ1-1; V: TRBV7-9; D: NA; CDR3: SSSLSGSEAF
J: TRBJ2-3; V: TRBV5-1; D: NA; CDR3: ASSFQGSNTDTQY
J: TRBJ2-2; V: TRBV4-3; D: TRBD2; CDR3: ASSQGLADTGELF
J: TRBJ2-7; V: TRBV5-4; D: TRBD2; CDR3: ASSPSTSGGYEQY
J: TRBJ1-6; V: TRBV6-1; D: NA; CDR3: ASSEEGVSPLH
J: TRBJ2-3; V: TRBV9; D: TRBD2; CDR3: ASSAGTSGGTDTQY
J: TRBJ2-5; V: TRBV10-2; D: NA; CDR3: ASSGLLQETQY
J: TRBJ1-2; V: TRBV6-1; D: NA; CDR3: ASSPRASNYGYT
J: TRBJ2-1; V: TRBV2; D: TRBD1; CDR3: ASGGTGSSYNEQF
J: TRBJ2-1; V: TRBV5-5; D: NA; CDR3: ASSMEHQFGEQF
J: TRBJ1-6; V: TRBV27; D: TRBD1; CDR3: ASSHGQASPLH
J: TRBJ2-1; V: TRBV5-1; D: NA; CDR3: ASSLGQLNEQF
J: TRBJ1-3; V: TRBV5-6; D: NA; CDR3: ASSLATGSGNTIY
J: TRBJ2-1; V: TRBV7-2; D: NA; CDR3: ASAVGNEQF
J: TRBJ2-7; V: TRBV18; D: TRBD1; CDR3: ASSRRTGDSYEQY
J: TRBJ1-1; V: TRBV7-9; D: NA; CDR3: ASSLAAGNTEAF
J: TRBJ2-7; V: TRBV4-3; D: TRBD1; CDR3: ASSQAGQGFYEQY
J: TRBJ2-4; V: TRBV5-4; D: TRBD2; CDR3: ASSWSGGAGKNIQY
J: TRBJ2-7; V: TRBV5-1; D: NA; CDR3: ASSLLFSSYEQY
J: TRBJ2-7; V: TRBV7-9; D: NA; CDR3: ASSPILTPSEQY
J: TRBJ1-2; V: TRBV6-1; D: TRBD1; CDR3: ASSEVQGTGGYGYT
J: TRBJ1-2; V: TRBV6-6; D: NA; CDR3: ASSSSGGNYGYT
J: TRBJ2-2; V: TRBV6-4; D: TRBD2; CDR3: ASSVQAGADGELF
J: TRBJ2-1; V: TRBV6-5; D: NA; CDR3: ASSYEQSRYNEQF
J: TRBJ1-4; V: TRBV6-1; D: TRBD1; CDR3: ASSGQGHEKLF
J: TRBJ2-3; V: TRBV7-2; D: TRBD2; CDR3: ASSPQMGLAGGWEDTQY
J: TRBJ2-5; V: TRBV9; D: TRBD1; CDR3: ASSVGTGGYETQY
J: TRBJ2-1; V: TRBV5-1; D: NA; CDR3: ASSLANQDNEQF
J: TRBJ2-7; V: TRBV6-1; D: NA; CDR3: ATRSSYEQY
J: TRBJ2-7; V: TRBV23-1; D: TRBD2; CDR3: ASKGGRGGSYEQY
J: TRBJ2-2; V: TRBV7-3; D: TRBD1; CDR3: ASSLQGADTGELF
J: TRBJ2-7; V: TRBV14; D: NA; CDR3: ASSQDTTAGEQY
J: TRBJ2-1; V: TRBV7-9; D: TRBD2; CDR3: ASSSGFSGGWGEQF
J: TRBJ1-4; V: TRBV4-2; D: NA; CDR3: ASSQERMIPGGLF